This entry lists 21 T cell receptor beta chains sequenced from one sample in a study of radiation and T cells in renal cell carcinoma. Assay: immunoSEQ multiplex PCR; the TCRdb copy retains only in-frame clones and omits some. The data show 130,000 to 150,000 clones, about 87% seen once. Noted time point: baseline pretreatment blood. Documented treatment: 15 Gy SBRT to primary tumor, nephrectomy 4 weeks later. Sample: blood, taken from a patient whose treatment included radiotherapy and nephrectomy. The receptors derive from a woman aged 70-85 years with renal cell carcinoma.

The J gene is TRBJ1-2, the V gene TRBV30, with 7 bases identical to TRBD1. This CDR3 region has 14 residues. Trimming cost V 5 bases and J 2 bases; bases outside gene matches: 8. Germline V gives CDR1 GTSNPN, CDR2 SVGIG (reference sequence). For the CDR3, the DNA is TGTGCCTGGGCAGGACAGGCAGTAAACTATGGCTACACCTTC. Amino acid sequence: CAWAGQAVNYGYTF.

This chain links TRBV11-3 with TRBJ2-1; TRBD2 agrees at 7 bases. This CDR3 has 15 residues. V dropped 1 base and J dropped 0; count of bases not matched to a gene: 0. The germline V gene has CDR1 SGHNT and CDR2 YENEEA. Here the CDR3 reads CASSLGTSSYNEQFF. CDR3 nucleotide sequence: TGTGCCAGCAGCTTAGGGACTAGCTCCTACAATGAGCAGTTCTTC.

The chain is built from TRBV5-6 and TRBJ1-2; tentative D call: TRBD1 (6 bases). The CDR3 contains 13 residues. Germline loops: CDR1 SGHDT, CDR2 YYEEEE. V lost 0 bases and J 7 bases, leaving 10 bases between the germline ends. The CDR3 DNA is TGTGCCAGCAGCTTGGGGCAGGGGCCTGGCTACACCTTC. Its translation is CASSLGQGPGYTF.

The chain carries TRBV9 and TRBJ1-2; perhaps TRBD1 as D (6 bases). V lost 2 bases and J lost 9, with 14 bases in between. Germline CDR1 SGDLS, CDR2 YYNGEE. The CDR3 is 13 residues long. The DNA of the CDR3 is TGTGCCAGCAGCGTCGACTCCGGGACAAGCTACACCTTC. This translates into CASSVDSGTSYTF.

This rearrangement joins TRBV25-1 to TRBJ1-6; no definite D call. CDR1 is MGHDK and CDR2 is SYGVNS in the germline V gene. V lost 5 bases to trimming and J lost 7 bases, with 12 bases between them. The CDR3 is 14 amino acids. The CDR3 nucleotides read TGTGCCAGCAGTAGGCAAGGGAGGAATTCACCCCTCCACTTT. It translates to CASSRQGRNSPLHF.

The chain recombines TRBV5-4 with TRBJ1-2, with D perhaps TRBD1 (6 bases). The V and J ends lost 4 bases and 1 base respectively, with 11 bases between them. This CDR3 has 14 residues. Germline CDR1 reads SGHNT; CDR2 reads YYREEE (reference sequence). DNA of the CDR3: TGTGCCAGCAGCAGAAGACAGGATAACTATGGCTACACCTTC. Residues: CASSRRQDNYGYTF.

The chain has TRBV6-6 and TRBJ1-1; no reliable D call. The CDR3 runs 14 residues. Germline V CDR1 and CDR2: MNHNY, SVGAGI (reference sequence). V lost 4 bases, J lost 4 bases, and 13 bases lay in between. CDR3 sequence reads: CASSSVPALTEAFF. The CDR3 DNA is TGTGCCAGCAGTTCCGTCCCTGCTCTCACTGAAGCTTTCTTT.

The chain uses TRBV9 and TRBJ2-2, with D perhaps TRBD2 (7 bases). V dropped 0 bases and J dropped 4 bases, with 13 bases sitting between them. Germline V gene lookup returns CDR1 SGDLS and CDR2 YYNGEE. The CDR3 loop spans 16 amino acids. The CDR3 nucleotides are TGTGCCAGCAGCGTAGCTGGGGGGGCGCCCACCGGGGAGCTGTTTTTT. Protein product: CASSVAGGAPTGELFF.

The CDR3 DNA reads as TGTGCCAGTAGTCCCAGTACTAAGACCTACGAGCAGTACTTC. It is translated as CASSPSTKTYEQYF. The chain carries TRBV19 and TRBJ2-7; D not resolved. CDR1 LNHDA and CDR2 SQIVND come from the germline V gene (reference sequence). Trimming stripped 5 bases from V and 2 bases from J, with 13 bases between. The length of the CDR3 is 14 residues. The entire variable domain, with the rest obtained from reference TRBV19 and TRBJ2-7, is as follows: DGGITQSPKYLFRKEGQNVTLSCEQNLNHDAMYWYRQDPGQGLRLIYYSQIVNDFQKGDIAEGYSVSREKKESFPLTVTSAQKNPTAFYLCASSPSTKTYEQYFGPGTRLTVT.

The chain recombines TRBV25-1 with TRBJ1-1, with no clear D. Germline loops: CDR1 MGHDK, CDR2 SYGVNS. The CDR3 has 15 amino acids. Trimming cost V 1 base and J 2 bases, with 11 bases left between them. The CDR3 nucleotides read TGTGCCAGCAGTGAATTTGGCCGTAAAAACACTGAAGCTTTCTTT. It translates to CASSEFGRKNTEAFF.

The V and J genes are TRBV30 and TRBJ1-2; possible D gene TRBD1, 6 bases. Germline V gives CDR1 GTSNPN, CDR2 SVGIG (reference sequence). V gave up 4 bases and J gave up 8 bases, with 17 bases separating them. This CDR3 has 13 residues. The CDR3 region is CAWTPRGGGGYTF. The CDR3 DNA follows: TGTGCCTGGACACCTCGAGGGGGAGGAGGCTACACCTTC.

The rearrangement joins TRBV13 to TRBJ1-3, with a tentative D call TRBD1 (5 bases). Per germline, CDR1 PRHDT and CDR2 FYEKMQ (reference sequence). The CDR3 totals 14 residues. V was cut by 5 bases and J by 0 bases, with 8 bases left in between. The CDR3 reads CASSHDSSGNTIYF. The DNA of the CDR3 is TGTGCCAGCAGCCACGACAGCTCTGGAAACACCATATATTTT.

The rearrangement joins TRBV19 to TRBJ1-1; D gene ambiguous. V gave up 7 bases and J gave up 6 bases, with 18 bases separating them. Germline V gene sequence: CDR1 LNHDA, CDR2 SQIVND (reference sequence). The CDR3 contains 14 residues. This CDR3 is CASNAGQASPEAFF. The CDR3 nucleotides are TGTGCCAGTAATGCTGGGCAAGCAAGCCCTGAAGCTTTCTTT.

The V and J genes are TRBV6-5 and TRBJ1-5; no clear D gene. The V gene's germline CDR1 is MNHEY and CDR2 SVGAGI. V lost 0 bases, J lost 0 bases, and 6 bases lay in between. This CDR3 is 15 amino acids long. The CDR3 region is CASSYSSTSNQPQHF. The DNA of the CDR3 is TGTGCCAGCAGTTACTCGAGTACTAGCAATCAGCCCCAGCATTTT.

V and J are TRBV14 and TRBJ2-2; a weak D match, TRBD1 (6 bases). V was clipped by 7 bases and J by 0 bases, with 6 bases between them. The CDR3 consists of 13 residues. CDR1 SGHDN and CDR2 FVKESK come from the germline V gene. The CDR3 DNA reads TGTGCCAGCAACAGGGCGAACACCGGGGAGCTGTTTTTT. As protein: CASNRANTGELFF. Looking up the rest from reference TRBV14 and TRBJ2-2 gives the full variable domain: EAGVTQFPSHSVIEKGQTVTLRCDPISGHDNLYWYRRVMGKEIKFLLHFVKESKQDESGMPNNRFLAERTGGTYSTLKVQPAELEDSGVYFCASNRANTGELFFGEGSRLTVL.

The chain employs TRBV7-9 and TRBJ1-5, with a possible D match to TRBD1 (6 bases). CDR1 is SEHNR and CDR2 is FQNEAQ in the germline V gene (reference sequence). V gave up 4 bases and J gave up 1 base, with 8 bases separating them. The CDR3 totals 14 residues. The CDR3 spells CASSSTGSNQPQHF. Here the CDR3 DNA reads TGTGCCAGCAGCTCGACAGGCAGCAATCAGCCCCAGCATTTT.

In DNA form, the CDR3 reads TGTGCCAGCAGCTTAAGGTTTGGTGAGCAGTTCTTC. Protein sequence: CASSLRFGEQFF. This chain connects TRBV7-8 to TRBJ2-1, with D uncertain. The CDR3 is 12 amino acids. The germline V and J ends were trimmed by 2 bases and 9 bases, with 8 bases remaining between them. Germline CDR1 reads SGHVS; CDR2 reads FQNEAQ.

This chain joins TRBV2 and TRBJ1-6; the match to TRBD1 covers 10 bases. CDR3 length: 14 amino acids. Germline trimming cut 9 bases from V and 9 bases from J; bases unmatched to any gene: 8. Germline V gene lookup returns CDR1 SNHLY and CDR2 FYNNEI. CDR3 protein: CASDPGQGSSPLHF. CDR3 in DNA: TGTGCCAGTGACCCGGGACAGGGGAGTTCACCCCTCCACTTT.

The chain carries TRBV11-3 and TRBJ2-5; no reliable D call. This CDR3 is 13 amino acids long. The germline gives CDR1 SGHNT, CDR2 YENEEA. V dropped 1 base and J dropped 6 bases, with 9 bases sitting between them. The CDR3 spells CASSLAVSQTQYF. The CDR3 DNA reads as TGTGCCAGCAGCTTAGCAGTTTCACAGACCCAGTACTTC.

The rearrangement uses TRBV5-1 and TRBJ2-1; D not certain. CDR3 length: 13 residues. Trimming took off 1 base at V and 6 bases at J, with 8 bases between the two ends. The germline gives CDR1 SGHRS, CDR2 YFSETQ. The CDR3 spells CASSLLGPNEQFF. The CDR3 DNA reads TGCGCCAGCAGCTTGTTAGGGCCCAATGAGCAGTTCTTC.

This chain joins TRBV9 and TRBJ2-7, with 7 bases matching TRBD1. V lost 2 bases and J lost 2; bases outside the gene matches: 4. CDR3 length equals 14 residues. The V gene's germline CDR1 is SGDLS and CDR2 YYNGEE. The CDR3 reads CASSVGQATYEQYF. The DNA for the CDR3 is TGTGCCAGCAGCGTTGGACAGGCGACCTACGAGCAGTACTTC.